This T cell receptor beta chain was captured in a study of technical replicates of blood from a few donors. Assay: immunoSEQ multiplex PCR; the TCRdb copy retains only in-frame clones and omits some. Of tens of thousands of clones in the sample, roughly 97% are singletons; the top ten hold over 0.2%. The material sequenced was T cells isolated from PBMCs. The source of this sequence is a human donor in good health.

The CDR3 sequence: CASSLGLAGVYEQFF. The DNA of the CDR3 is TGCGCCAGCAGCTTGGGGCTAGCGGGGGTATATGAGCAGTTCTTC. This chain uses TRBV5-1 with TRBJ2-1; 10 positions agree with TRBD2. The CDR3 covers 15 residues. The junction had 5 bases not matched to a gene; V was cut back by 0 bases and J by 8 bases. The germline V gene encodes CDR1 SGHRS and CDR2 YFSETQ.